Listed below are T cell receptor beta chains from one sample, sequenced in a study of cytomegalovirus exposure and HLA in healthy donors. TCRdb keeps only in-frame clones here, not all; method: immunoSEQ multiplex PCR. In the table there are 150,000 to 200,000 clones, 86% of which are singletons. The sequenced material came from PBMCs. The receptors stem from a woman under 30 in good health and CMV-seronegative. Both conserved end residues are part of each CDR3. Some rows mark clone size as missing; the rest say once, few, many or name a class of expanded clone.

V gene: TRBV5-4
clone size: .
J gene: TRBJ2-3
CDR3 length: 15
CDR3 protein: CASRWGQGSTDTQYF

V gene: TRBV5-6
clone size: .
J gene: TRBJ1-5
CDR3 length: 13
CDR3 protein: CASSLTGGQPQHF

V gene: TRBV6-1
clone size: .
J gene: TRBJ2-7
CDR3 length: 13
CDR3 protein: CASSSSSSYEQYF

V gene: TRBV11-2
clone size: .
J gene: TRBJ2-3
CDR3 length: 19
CDR3 protein: CASSLVRWGLDHATDTQYF

V gene: TRBV6-5
clone size: .
J gene: TRBJ2-3
CDR3 length: 12
CDR3 protein: CASTQGADTQYF

V gene: TRBV21-1
clone size: .
J gene: TRBJ1-4
CDR3 length: 16
CDR3 protein: CASSIKTDRDNEKLFF

V gene: TRBV30
clone size: .
J gene: TRBJ2-1
CDR3 length: 14
CDR3 protein: CAWSSGSSYNEQFF

V gene: TRBV7-6
clone size: .
J gene: TRBJ1-1
CDR3 length: 12
CDR3 protein: CASAGEHTEAFF

V gene: TRBV5-4
clone size: .
J gene: TRBJ1-5
CDR3 length: 16
CDR3 protein: CASSQDQGQGNQPQHF

V gene: TRBV10-1
clone size: few
J gene: TRBJ2-2
CDR3 length: 11
CDR3 protein: CASSGIGELFF

V gene: TRBV5-4
clone size: .
J gene: TRBJ2-7
CDR3 length: 15
CDR3 protein: CASSLYLQGTYEQYF